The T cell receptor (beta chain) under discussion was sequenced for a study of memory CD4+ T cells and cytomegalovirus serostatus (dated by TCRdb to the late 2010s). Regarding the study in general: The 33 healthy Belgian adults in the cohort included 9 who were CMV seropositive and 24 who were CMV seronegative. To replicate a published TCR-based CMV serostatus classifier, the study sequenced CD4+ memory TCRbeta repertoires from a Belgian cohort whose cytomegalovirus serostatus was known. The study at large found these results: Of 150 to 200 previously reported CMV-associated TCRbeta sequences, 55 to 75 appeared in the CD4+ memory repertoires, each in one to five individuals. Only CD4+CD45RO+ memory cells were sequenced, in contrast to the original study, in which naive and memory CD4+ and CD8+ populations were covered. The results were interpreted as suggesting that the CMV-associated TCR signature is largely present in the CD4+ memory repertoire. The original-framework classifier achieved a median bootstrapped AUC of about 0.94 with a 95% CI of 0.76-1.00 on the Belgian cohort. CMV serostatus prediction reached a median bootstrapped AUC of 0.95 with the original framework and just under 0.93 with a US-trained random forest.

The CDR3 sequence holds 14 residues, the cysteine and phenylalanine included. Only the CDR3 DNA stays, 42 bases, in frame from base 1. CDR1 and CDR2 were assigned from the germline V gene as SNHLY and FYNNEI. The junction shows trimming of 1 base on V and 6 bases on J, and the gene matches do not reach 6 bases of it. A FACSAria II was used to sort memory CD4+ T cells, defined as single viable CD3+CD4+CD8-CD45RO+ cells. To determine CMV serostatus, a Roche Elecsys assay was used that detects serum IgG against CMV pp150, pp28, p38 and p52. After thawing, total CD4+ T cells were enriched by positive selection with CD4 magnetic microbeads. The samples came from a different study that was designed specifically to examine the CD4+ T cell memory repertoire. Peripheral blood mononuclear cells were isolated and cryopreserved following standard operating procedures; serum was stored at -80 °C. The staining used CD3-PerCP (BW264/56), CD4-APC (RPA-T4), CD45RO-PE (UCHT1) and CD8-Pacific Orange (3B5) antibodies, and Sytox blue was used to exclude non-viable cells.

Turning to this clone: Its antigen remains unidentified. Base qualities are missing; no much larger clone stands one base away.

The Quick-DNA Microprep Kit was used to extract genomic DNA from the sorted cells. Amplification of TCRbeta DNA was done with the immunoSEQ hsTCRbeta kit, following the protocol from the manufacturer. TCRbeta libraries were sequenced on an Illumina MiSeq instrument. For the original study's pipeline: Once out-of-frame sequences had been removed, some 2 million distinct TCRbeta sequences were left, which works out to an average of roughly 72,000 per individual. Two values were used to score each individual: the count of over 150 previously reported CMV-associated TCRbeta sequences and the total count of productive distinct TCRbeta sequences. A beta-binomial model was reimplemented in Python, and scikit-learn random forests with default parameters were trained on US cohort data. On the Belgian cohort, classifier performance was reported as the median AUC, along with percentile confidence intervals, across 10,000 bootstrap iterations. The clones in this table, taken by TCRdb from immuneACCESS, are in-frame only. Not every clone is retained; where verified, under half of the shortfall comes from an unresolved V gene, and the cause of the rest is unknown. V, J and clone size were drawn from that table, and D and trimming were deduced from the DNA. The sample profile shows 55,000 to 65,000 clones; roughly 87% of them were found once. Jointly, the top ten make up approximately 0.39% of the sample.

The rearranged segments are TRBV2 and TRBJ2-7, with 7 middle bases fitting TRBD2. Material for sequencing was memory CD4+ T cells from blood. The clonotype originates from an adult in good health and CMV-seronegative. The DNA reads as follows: TGTGCCAGCAGTGAAGGACTAGCTCCCGTCGAGCAGTACTTC. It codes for CASSEGLAPVEQYF.